These T cell receptor beta chains were read from a single sample in a study of T cell responses to AZD1222 COVID-19 vaccine. Generated by immunoSEQ multiplex PCR, the TCRdb table keeps only in-frame clones and is missing some. The table lists approximately 130,000 clones, 80% to 90% of them singletons. The sample consisted of peripheral blood, taken 28 days after the second AZD1222 dose. Every receptor here comes from an adult who received the AZD1222 COVID-19 vaccine. CDR3s include the opening cysteine and the closing phenylalanine or tryptophan. Fields, in order: J gene, clone size, V gene, D gene, CDR3 protein, CDR3 DNA. D genes are given only for firm matches. A row's size may be missing; if present it is once, few, many or a size class.

TRBJ2-2 | once | TRBV7-3 | NA | CASSPIGDGELFF | TGTGCCAGCAGCCCAATAGGGGACGGGGAGCTGTTTTTT
TRBJ2-3 | NA | TRBV7-2 | NA | CASSLGRTDTQYF | TGTGCCAGCAGCTTAGGAAGAACAGATACGCAGTATTTT
TRBJ1-2 | NA | TRBV7-8 | NA | CASSRGGRGFYGYTF | TGTGCCAGCAGCCGAGGGGGAAGAGGCTTCTATGGCTACACCTTC
TRBJ1-2 | NA | TRBV6-1 | NA | CASSEALGAGYTF | TGTGCCAGCAGTGAAGCGCTCGGGGCTGGCTACACCTTC
TRBJ1-2 | few | TRBV7-8 | NA | CASSLSVWTQDAGYTF | TGTGCCAGCAGCTTGTCGGTATGGACTCAGGACGCAGGCTACACCTTC
TRBJ2-7 | once | TRBV7-9 | NA | CASSLDHGEQYF | TGTGCCAGCAGCTTAGATCACGGGGAGCAGTACTTC
TRBJ1-5 | few | TRBV19 | NA | CASSITENQPQHF | TGTGCCAGTAGTATCACAGAAAATCAGCCCCAGCATTTT
TRBJ1-1 | NA | TRBV7-8 | NA | CASSFRGFVTEAFF | TGTGCCAGCAGTTTTAGAGGGTTCGTGACTGAAGCTTTCTTT
TRBJ1-3 | NA | TRBV18 | NA | CASSPDYRVGNTIYF | TGTGCCAGCTCACCCGACTACAGGGTCGGAAACACCATATATTTT
TRBJ1-2 | NA | TRBV11-2 | NA | CASSLTGPNYGYTF | TGTGCCAGCAGCTTAACAGGTCCGAACTATGGCTACACCTTC
TRBJ2-1 | NA | TRBV6-5 | NA | CASRASGAFIF | TGTGCCAGCAGGGCCTCGGGTGCCTTTATCTTC
TRBJ2-2 | NA | TRBV18 | TRBD1 | CASSPRTGEIGELFF | TGTGCCAGCTCACCAAGGACAGGGGAGATCGGGGAGCTGTTTTTT
TRBJ1-3 | NA | TRBV7-9 | NA | CASSLDRAGNTIYF | TGTGCCAGCAGCTTAGACAGGGCTGGAAACACCATATATTTT
TRBJ2-5 | NA | TRBV25-1 | NA | CASSDPTVSQETQYF | TGTGCCAGCAGTGATCCGACAGTGAGCCAAGAGACCCAGTACTTC
TRBJ1-5 | NA | TRBV5-6 | NA | CASSLGAGNQPQHF | TGTGCCAGCAGCTTGGGAGCGGGTAATCAGCCCCAGCATTTT
TRBJ2-1 | NA | TRBV6-6 | NA | CASSSPGAVNEQFF | TGTGCCAGCAGTTCCCCAGGGGCCGTCAATGAGCAGTTCTTC
TRBJ1-2 | NA | TRBV28 | NA | CASSPQGYGYTF | TGTGCCAGCAGTCCTCAGGGCTATGGCTACACCTTC
TRBJ2-5 | once | TRBV2 | NA | CASSVVGETQYF | TGTGCCAGCAGTGTCGTTGGTGAGACCCAGTACTTC
TRBJ2-5 | few | TRBV2 | NA | CASTGGREETQYF | TGTGCCAGCACCGGTGGACGAGAAGAGACCCAGTACTTC
TRBJ1-1 | NA | TRBV10-3 | NA | CAISESRQQRTEAFF | TGTGCCATCAGTGAGTCTAGACAGCAGCGGACTGAAGCTTTCTTT
TRBJ1-5 | NA | TRBV19 | NA | CASSIAHSGNQPQHF | TGTGCCAGTAGTATAGCCCACAGCGGCAATCAGCCCCAGCATTTT
TRBJ2-5 | NA | TRBV5-1 | TRBD2 | CASSLAILAANQETQYF | TGCGCCAGCAGCTTGGCCATTCTAGCGGCTAACCAAGAGACCCAGTACTTC
TRBJ1-5 | NA | TRBV7-2 | NA | CASSWRGGNQPQHF | TGTGCCAGCAGCTGGAGGGGGGGCAATCAGCCCCAGCATTTT
TRBJ1-2 | NA | TRBV5-1 | TRBD1 | CASSLGQGGNYGYTF | TGCGCCAGCAGCTTGGGGCAGGGGGGCAACTATGGCTACACCTTC
TRBJ1-1 | NA | TRBV3-1/TRBV3-2 | NA | CASSQGPYTEAFF | TGTGCCAGCAGCCAAGGACCCTACACTGAAGCTTTCTTT
TRBJ1-2 | NA | TRBV28 | TRBD1 | CASATGGLNYGYTF | TGTGCCAGCGCGACAGGGGGCCTGAACTATGGCTACACCTTC
TRBJ1-3 | NA | TRBV7-8 | NA | CASSYQGPGNTIYF | TGTGCCAGCAGCTATCAGGGTCCGGGAAACACCATATATTTT
TRBJ1-3 | NA | TRBV10-3 | TRBD1 | CAISESRTGTASSGNTIYF | TGTGCCATCAGTGAGTCCCGGACAGGGACGGCCAGCTCTGGAAACACCATATATTTT
TRBJ2-1 | NA | TRBV6-5 | TRBD2 | CASRDGTSGRHEQFF | TGTGCCAGCAGGGACGGGACTAGCGGGAGACATGAGCAGTTCTTC
TRBJ2-3 | NA | TRBV27 | NA | CASSLWTGRGRTDTQYF | TGTGCCAGCAGTTTATGGACAGGCCGGGGGAGAACAGATACGCAGTATTTT
TRBJ1-2 | once | TRBV6-2/TRBV6-3 | NA | CASSPGTVNYGYTF | TGTGCCAGCAGTCCCGGGACGGTTAACTATGGCTACACCTTC
TRBJ2-1 | NA | TRBV29-1 | NA | CSSRDQALNEQFF | TGCAGCTCGAGGGACCAAGCCCTCAATGAGCAGTTCTTC
TRBJ2-1 | NA | TRBV18 | TRBD2 | CASSPGLADLEQFF | TGTGCCAGCTCACCGGGACTAGCGGATTTGGAGCAGTTCTTC
TRBJ2-7 | NA | TRBV6-5 | NA | CASSGRPTYEQYF | TGTGCCAGCAGCGGCAGGCCAACCTACGAGCAGTACTTC
TRBJ2-1 | NA | TRBV5-4 | TRBD2 | CASSLLAGTYNEQFF | TGTGCCAGCAGCTTACTAGCGGGAACCTACAATGAGCAGTTCTTC
TRBJ1-2 | NA | TRBV5-6 | NA | CASSLILGSGNGYTF | TGTGCCAGCAGCTTGATTTTAGGGTCAGGAAATGGCTACACCTTC
TRBJ2-7 | NA | TRBV6-5 | TRBD2 | CASSIGTSGLEQYF | TGTGCCAGCAGTATCGGGACTAGCGGCCTAGAGCAGTACTTC
TRBJ1-1 | NA | TRBV5-1 | TRBD1 | CASSFQGGTNTEAFF | TGCGCCAGCAGCTTCCAGGGGGGTACGAACACTGAAGCTTTCTTT
TRBJ2-7 | few | TRBV6-6 | NA | CASSPGTYEQYF | TGTGCCAGCAGTCCAGGGACCTACGAGCAGTACTTC
TRBJ1-2 | NA | TRBV6-6 | TRBD1 | CASSSGGADYGYTF | TGTGCCAGCAGTTCAGGGGGCGCCGACTATGGCTACACCTTC
TRBJ1-6 | NA | TRBV3-1/TRBV3-2 | NA | CASSQDNSPLHF | TGTGCCAGCAGCCAAGATAACTCACCCCTCCACTTT
TRBJ1-2 | NA | TRBV5-8 | TRBD1 | CASSFRQGADYGYTF | TGTGCCAGCAGCTTTCGACAGGGGGCTGACTATGGCTACACCTTC
TRBJ2-7 | NA | TRBV4-1 | TRBD2 | CASSFHSGASGTNEQYF | TGCGCCAGCAGCTTTCACTCCGGGGCTAGCGGGACTAACGAGCAGTACTTC
TRBJ1-6 | few | TRBV12-2 | NA | CASRPTGRNNSPLHF | TGTGCAAGTCGCCCAACCGGGAGAAATAATTCACCCCTCCACTTT
TRBJ2-7 | NA | TRBV5-1 | NA | CASSETGGGEQYF | TGCGCCAGCAGCGAGACAGGTGGAGGCGAGCAGTACTTC
TRBJ2-1 | NA | TRBV3-1/TRBV3-2 | NA | CASSHDLSDFGVDEQFF | TGTGCCAGCAGCCATGACCTCAGCGATTTCGGGGTGGATGAGCAGTTCTTC
TRBJ2-1 | NA | TRBV13 | NA | CASSAMEDGEAYNEQFF | TGTGCCAGCAGCGCGATGGAGGACGGGGAGGCCTACAATGAGCAGTTCTTC
TRBJ1-1 | NA | TRBV2 | NA | CAVKGGTNTEAFF | TGTGCCGTAAAGGGGGGAACGAACACTGAAGCTTTCTTT
TRBJ1-2 | NA | TRBV16 | NA | CASSQSKSNYGYTF | TGTGCCAGCAGCCAATCCAAAAGTAACTATGGCTACACCTTC
TRBJ1-2 | NA | TRBV7-9 | NA | CASSLRALMDGYTF | TGTGCCAGCAGCTTGCGAGCCCTAATGGATGGCTACACCTTC
TRBJ1-4 | NA | TRBV19 | TRBD1 | CASRGTGVATNEKLFF | TGTGCCAGTAGAGGGACAGGAGTTGCAACTAATGAAAAACTGTTTTTT
TRBJ1-6 | NA | TRBV6-1 | NA | CASSERPLNSPLHF | TGTGCCAGCAGTGAAAGACCTCTTAATTCACCCCTCCACTTT
TRBJ2-5 | NA | TRBV9 | NA | CASSVGTGGQETQYF | TGTGCCAGCAGCGTAGGAACAGGTGGCCAAGAGACCCAGTACTTC